Listed below are T cell receptor beta chains from one sample, sequenced in a study of T cell responses to AZD1222 COVID-19 vaccine. This table comes from immunoSEQ multiplex PCR, and its TCRdb copy is limited to in-frame clones, with some not included. The table records over 110,000 clones, 85% to 95% of them present only once. Sequenced material: peripheral blood, taken 28 days after the second AZD1222 dose. The receptors originated from an adult who received the AZD1222 COVID-19 vaccine. The conserved cysteine and the conserved F or W are not part of the CDR3 here.

V gene	J gene	CDR3 protein
TRBV18	TRBJ2-3	ASSPGGTAETDTQY
TRBV15	TRBJ1-1	ATSNLHSTEAF
TRBV11-1	TRBJ1-1	ASSLANWDIAF
TRBV11-2	TRBJ1-2	ASSPGNANYGYT
TRBV27	TRBJ1-1	ASSLSGGDTEAF
TRBV19	TRBJ1-1	ASSAYRVRDTEAF
TRBV7-9	TRBJ1-4	ASSLGHGDGEKLF
TRBV15	TRBJ2-3	ATSRGVTDTQY
TRBV7-7	TRBJ1-1	ASSFLTAKNTEAF
TRBV7-9	TRBJ1-1	ASSPQGGGHTEAF
TRBV2	TRBJ1-1	ASSDGLNTEAF
TRBV30	TRBJ1-2	AWSTRPRIYGYT
TRBV6-5	TRBJ2-1	ASSFLDRAREQF
TRBV5-4	TRBJ2-1	ASSSHLTGGDRNEQF
TRBV29-1	TRBJ1-2	SVGGFNYGYT
TRBV5-1	TRBJ2-2	ASSTGGVTGELF
TRBV24-1	TRBJ1-1	ATSLSGEAF
TRBV7-2	TRBJ2-3	ASTRMGGLAGSDTQY
TRBV10-2	TRBJ2-7	ASSRTRREGYEQY
TRBV6-5	TRBJ1-1	ASRPMGGDSSEAF
TRBV28	TRBJ1-2	ASSPPTGTGFFGYT
TRBV11-2	TRBJ1-3	ASSRFQGKDTIY
TRBV7-2	TRBJ2-1	ASSPRQGVTNEQF
TRBV7-8	TRBJ1-5	ASSPWGFDSNQPQH
TRBV18	TRBJ2-4	ASSPQGEAKNIQY
TRBV19	TRBJ1-5	ASTNRYPSGQVGGYSNQPQH
TRBV18	TRBJ1-4	ASSEQLANEKLF
TRBV18	TRBJ2-1	ASSEGELGNNEQF
TRBV7-2	TRBJ1-5	ASSSSEAQPQH
TRBV4-3	TRBJ1-1	ASSQSLLNTEAF
TRBV3-1/TRBV3-2	TRBJ2-1	ASSRTGGRSEQF
TRBV5-1	TRBJ2-3	ASSLASGSTDTQY
TRBV6-5	TRBJ1-2	ASSTWSYGYT
TRBV11-2	TRBJ1-1	ASSGQGTEAF
TRBV2	TRBJ2-1	ASLRGSYNEQF
TRBV3-1/TRBV3-2	TRBJ1-5	ASSQRGVGNQPQH
TRBV11-2	TRBJ1-2	ASSPPLTGMGGYT
TRBV28	TRBJ1-4	ASSLTGLVNEKLF
TRBV28	TRBJ1-2	ASSLRGDGYT
TRBV5-1	TRBJ1-1	ASSLGLSWNTEAF
TRBV18	TRBJ1-6	ASSPSIPANSPLH
TRBV24-1	TRBJ2-2	ATTSAPGSNTGELF
TRBV5-6	TRBJ1-2	ASSLITGSSYT
TRBV6-2/TRBV6-3	TRBJ2-3	ASSYGGLAMTDTQY
TRBV7-2	TRBJ1-1	ASSTQTRGTEAF
TRBV11-2	TRBJ1-3	ASSLDQVSGNTIY
TRBV5-5	TRBJ1-5	ASSLESNQPQH
TRBV19	TRBJ1-3	ASAQQPGNTIY
TRBV11-2	TRBJ1-1	ASSSRTGVTEAF
TRBV7-9	TRBJ1-2	ASSWRVDVGYT
TRBV6-5	TRBJ2-5	ASSSPAPGGETQY
TRBV7-3	TRBJ1-5	ASSLQRDQPQH